This TCR beta chain is drawn from a study of CD8+CD57+ T cells in acquired aplastic anemia. The wider study: DNA per sorted CD4+ or CD8+ sample ranged roughly 0.17 to 27.4 ug, averaging roughly 3.2 ug. The study's findings and limits: A significant difference in CD8+ Simpson's diversity between patients and controls was not found. Between patients and controls, some 31 CD8+ CDR3 sequences were found in common.

In this sample, this clonotype turned up a few times. Its antigen is currently unknown. For CDR3 and TCR beta VDJ profiling, genomic DNA was the template used. TCRdb ran MiXCR on the reads and lists one entry per CDR3 protein. The sample records roughly 180,000 distinct CDR3 sequences, 55% to 70% being singletons. V lost 2 bases and J 6 bases, leaving 11 bases between the germline ends. Germline CDR1 reads DFQATT; CDR2 reads SNEGSKA (reference sequence). This CDR3 is built from 14 residues. The rearrangement joins TRBV20-1 to TRBJ1-6; no definite D call. The receptor comes from a human donor with severe aplastic anemia or a healthy control (not recorded which). Sequenced material: sorted CD4+, CD8+, or CD8+CD57+ T cells (not recorded which) from PBMCs. CDR3 residues: CSARRAELNSPLHF. The CDR3 bases are TGCAGTGCTAGAAGGGCAGAGCTTAATTCACCCCTCCACTTT.